This T cell receptor beta chain was found in a study of shared clonotypes between healthy human individuals. Turning to the study itself: A couple of female and a few male donors aged 18 to 49 were enrolled.

With respect to this clone: What it recognizes is unknown.

Trimming removed 5 bases from V and 4 bases from J; junction bases left unmatched: 9. The CDR3 sequence is 16 residues long. Germline lookup yields CDR1 MNHEY and CDR2 SMNVEV (reference sequence). Here immunoSEQ multiplex PCR was the method, and the copy in TCRdb shows in-frame clones only, minus some. The sample has approximately 2.5 million clones, approximately 93% seen once; the top ten hold approximately 0.37%. Overall study results and limits: Read depth was anticipated to influence clonotype sharing among donors. Researchers found naive subsets generally carried larger estimated richness than memory subsets.

This sequence was found in a man younger than 35 in good health. Some clones in this sample may be carry-over from other donors' samples. The chain couples TRBV27 to TRBJ2-2; 8 bases map to TRBD1. Material for sequencing was naive CD4+ T cells from PBMCs. Sample subset: CD45RA+ positively selected. CDR3 in DNA: TGTGCCAGCAGTCTATATACGGACAGGGTCACCGGGGAGCTGTTTTTT. It specifies CASSLYTDRVTGELFF.